This T cell receptor beta chain was captured in a study of CD8+CD57+ T cells in acquired aplastic anemia. Overall study context: Yields of DNA that came from sorted CD4+ and CD8+ cells averaged 3.2 ug. Study-wide points: Patients had roughly 30 CD8+ CDR3 sequences in common with controls (the shared set).

The template for TCR beta VDJ and CDR3 sequence profiling was genomic DNA. TCRdb re-called the reads with MiXCR, one entry per CDR3 protein. This table holds about 160,000 distinct CDR3 sequences, 40% to 55% found once. Those patients picked for sequencing had displayed CD8+CD57+ cell expansion on flow cytometry. A few counts support this clonotype. Its antigen is unidentified. Without the conserved terminal phenylalanine or tryptophan, this CDR3 likely stems from a read error. The CDR3 runs to 16 residues. Germline CDR1 and CDR2: LGHDT and YNNKEL (reference sequence). Trimming took 5 bases from V and 2 from J; bases not matched to a gene: 6.

V and J are TRBV3-1 and TRBJ2-1; 10 bases match TRBD2. The clonotype comes from a human donor with aplastic anemia. Sequencing was carried out using sorted CD4+, CD8+, or CD8+CD57+ T cells (not recorded which) from PBMCs. The CDR3 protein is CASSNVAGGAYNEQFS. The CDR3 coding sequence is TGTGCCAGCAGCAACGTAGCGGGAGGCGCCTACAATGAGCAGTTCTCC.